Given below is one TCR beta chain in context. Amplified TCR beta CDR3 regions derived from RNA transcripts. First-round RT-PCR of the TCR CDR3 relied on the HTBI primer set. MiXCR was run by TCRdb on the multiplex PCR reads, yielding one entry per CDR3 protein. The repertoire holds 550,000 to 700,000 distinct CDR3 sequences, 40% to 55% seen once, with around 20% in the top ten. The data originate from a study of T cells in Graves' hyperthyroidism and ophthalmopathy. This CDR3 contains 15 residues. The germline V gene has CDR1 DFQATT and CDR2 SNEGSKA (reference sequence). V shed 2 bases and J 8 bases; nucleotides not matched to a gene: 11.

The sequencing input was peripheral blood or thyroid tissue (not recorded which). The chain uses TRBV20-1 and TRBJ1-2; 10 nucleotides line up with TRBD1. The origin of this receptor is an adult woman with Graves' disease, either hyperthyroidism or ophthalmopathy (not recorded which). CDR3 residues: CSARSPGQGSRGYTF. The CDR3 DNA follows: TGCAGTGCTAGATCTCCGGGACAGGGGAGTCGCGGCTACACCTTC.